The rows below give T cell receptor beta chains drawn from one sample of a study of early T cells in non-severe SARS-CoV-2 infection. MiXCR, run by TCRdb on the 5' RACE reads, gives a single entry per CDR3 protein. The sample lists 25,000 to 30,000 distinct CDR3 sequences, about 5.3% occurring once. Sequencing was done on a sample of whole blood. The source of these receptors is an adult who was a healthcare worker with PCR-confirmed SARS-CoV-2 infection or an uninfected control (not recorded which). Both conserved end residues are part of each CDR3. A D gene is named only where the DNA matches it firmly. Where a row states a size, it is once, few, many or the class of an expanded clone; other rows omit it.

>TRBV7-9|-|TRBJ1-1|many
CASSLWNTEAFF
TGTGCCAGCAGCTTATGGAACACTGAAGCTTTCTTT
>TRBV4-1|-|TRBJ2-7|few
CASSQSEGFSYEQYF
TGCGCCAGCAGCCAGTCTGAGGGTTTTTCCTACGAGCAGTACTTC
>TRBV30|-|TRBJ2-7|many
CARKAGRDYEQYF
TGTGCCCGCAAGGCAGGGCGAGACTACGAGCAGTACTTC
>TRBV12-5|TRBD1|TRBJ1-5|many
CASGLGQGNQPQHF
TGTGCTAGTGGTCTGGGACAGGGGAATCAGCCCCAGCATTTT
>TRBV29-1|TRBD1|TRBJ1-1|many
CSVEDLGQGGFGEAFF
TGCAGCGTTGAAGATCTTGGACAGGGAGGGTTTGGTGAAGCTTTCTTT
>TRBV7-8|-|TRBJ2-4|many
CASSLAGGENIQYF
TGTGCCAGCAGCTTAGCGGGAGGCGAAAACATTCAGTACTTC
>TRBV7-6|-|TRBJ2-3|many
CASSLGQGGRTDTQYF
TGTGCCAGCAGCTTAGGGCAGGGGGGACGGACAGATACGCAGTATTTT
>TRBV6-1|-|TRBJ1-5|many
CASTYSVGPGNQPQHF
TGTGCCAGCACCTACTCTGTGGGCCCTGGGAATCAGCCCCAGCATTTT
>TRBV30|TRBD1|TRBJ1-2|few
CAWSDGGQGNGYGYTF
TGTGCCTGGAGTGACGGTGGACAGGGGAATGGCTATGGCTACACCTTC
>TRBV20-1|TRBD2|TRBJ2-1|few
CSARVIGRRESEQFF
TGCAGTGCTAGAGTTATAGGGCGGCGGGAGAGTGAGCAGTTCTTC
>TRBV3-1|-|TRBJ2-1|many
CASSPSAYSYNEQFF
TGTGCCAGCAGCCCCAGCGCTTACTCCTACAATGAGCAGTTCTTC
>TRBV11-2|-|TRBJ2-3|many
CASSLEGRGLGTQYF
TGTGCCAGCAGCTTGGAAGGACGAGGGTTGGGTACGCAGTATTTT
>TRBV11-2|-|TRBJ1-4|-
CASSLAGVRQRINEKLFF
TGTGCCAGCAGCTTAGCGGGCGTTCGTCAGCGGATTAATGAAAAACTGTTTTTT
>TRBV12-3/TRBV12-4|TRBD1|TRBJ2-1|-
CASSSLGAGGNSYNEQFF
TGTGCCAGCAGTTCGTTGGGGGCAGGGGGTAACTCCTACAATGAGCAGTTCTTC
>TRBV6-1|-|TRBJ2-2|many
CASSRGVGDGELFF
TGTGCCAGCAGTCGGGGAGTCGGGGACGGGGAGCTGTTTTTT
>TRBV20-1|TRBD2|TRBJ2-1|many
CSARLSGGLAAYNEQFF
TGCAGTGCTAGATTGAGTGGGGGACTAGCGGCCTACAATGAGCAGTTCTTC
>TRBV20-1|TRBD1|TRBJ2-7|many
CSASLRQGHEQYF
TGCAGTGCTTCTTTACGACAGGGCCACGAGCAGTACTTC
>TRBV5-1|-|TRBJ2-1|many
CASSLPSNEQFF
TGCGCCAGCAGCCTCCCCTCCAATGAGCAGTTCTTC
>TRBV20-1|TRBD1|TRBJ2-3|many
CSASKFTGTGTDTQYF
TGCAGTGCTAGCAAATTTACCGGGACAGGCACAGATACGCAGTATTTT
>TRBV18|TRBD1|TRBJ2-1|few
CASSPGQGLDEQFF
TGTGCCAGCTCACCGGGACAGGGGCTAGATGAGCAGTTCTTC
>TRBV6-1|-|TRBJ1-1|many
CASRDFNTEAFF
TGTGCCAGCCGGGACTTTAACACTGAAGCTTTCTTT
>TRBV15|TRBD2|TRBJ2-3|many
CATSRAGGLTDTQYF
TGTGCCACCAGCAGAGCGGGGGGACTCACAGATACGCAGTATTTT
>TRBV9|-|TRBJ1-3|many
CASTPLSGNTIYF
TGTGCCAGCACCCCCCTATCTGGAAACACCATATATTTT
>TRBV7-2|-|TRBJ1-2|many
CASSLVAGVEDGYTF
TGTGCCAGCAGCTTAGTGGCGGGAGTGGAGGATGGCTACACCTTC
>TRBV11-2|-|TRBJ2-5|many
CASSLGPAEMRETQYF
TGTGCCAGCAGCCTAGGCCCGGCGGAGATGAGGGAGACCCAGTACTTC
>TRBV11-2|TRBD1|TRBJ1-2|many
CASRRDRASLFWSF
TGTGCCAGCAGAAGAGACAGGGCCTCCCTGTTTTGGTCCTTC
>TRBV12-3/TRBV12-4|-|TRBJ2-7|many
CASSLRGFHEQYF
TGTGCCAGCAGTTTGCGAGGTTTCCACGAGCAGTACTTC
>TRBV10-3|-|TRBJ2-3|many
CAISEGQGRSTDTQYF
TGTGCCATCAGCGAGGGGCAGGGGAGAAGCACAGATACGCAGTATTTT
>TRBV15|-|TRBJ1-6|many
CATSRERSGGRPLHF
TGTGCCACCAGCAGAGAACGAAGCGGGGGGCGGCCCCTCCACTTT
>TRBV29-1|TRBD1|TRBJ1-1|many
CSVEQGPNTEAFF
TGCAGCGTAGAACAGGGGCCGAACACTGAAGCTTTCTTT
>TRBV30|-|TRBJ1-1|-
CAWKDQDTEAFF
TGTGCCTGGAAAGACCAGGACACTGAAGCTTTCTTT
>TRBV5-1|-|TRBJ1-4|many
CASSFGGYGEKLFF
TGCGCCAGCAGCTTCGGAGGGTACGGCGAAAAACTGTTTTTT
>TRBV12-3/TRBV12-4|TRBD1|TRBJ1-1|many
CASSFWTGNTEAFF
TGTGCCAGCAGTTTCTGGACAGGGAACACTGAAGCTTTCTTT
>TRBV20-1|TRBD2|TRBJ2-1|many
CSASALAGGYNEQFF
TGCAGTGCTAGTGCTCTAGCGGGGGGCTACAATGAGCAGTTCTTC
>TRBV11-2|-|TRBJ2-7|-
CASSPIGVGQQHSYEQYF
TGTGCCAGCAGCCCGATAGGGGTCGGACAGCAACACTCCTACGAGCAGTACTTC